These 13 T cell receptor beta chains were all obtained from the same sample, sequenced in a study of control samples from healthy donors and cancer patients. Profiled with immunoSEQ multiplex PCR; TCRdb holds only in-frame clones, not every one. The table has around 130,000 clones, approximately 94% seen once; the top ten hold about 1.7%. Specimen: PBMCs. The receptors were gathered from a man aged 45-65 years with head and neck cancer.

This clone was observed many times. V and J are TRBV7-2 and TRBJ1-3; 7 nucleotides line up with TRBD1. The CDR3 runs 13 residues. J gave up 4 bases and V 4 bases, and 1 base lay outside the gene matches. Germline assignment: CDR1 SGHTA and CDR2 FQGNSA. The CDR3 DNA reads TGTGCCAGCAGCTGGGGACAGGGAAACACCATATATTTT. Protein product: CASSWGQGNTIYF.

The gene calls are TRBV30 and TRBJ2-7; D is unclear. Germline values: CDR1 GTSNPN, CDR2 SVGIG (reference sequence). Trimming left V 4 bases short and J 3 bases short, with 7 bases between. The CDR3 runs to 11 residues. CDR3 protein: CAWNNRYEQYF. CDR3 nucleotides: TGTGCCTGGAACAACCGCTACGAGCAGTACTTC. Using reference TRBV30 and TRBJ2-7 for the parts outside the CDR3, the full variable domain is SQTIHQWPATLVQPVGSPLSLECTVEGTSNPNLYWYRQAAGRGLQLLFYSVGIGQISSEVPQNLSASRPQDRQFILSSKKLLLSDSGFYLCAWNNRYEQYFGPGTRLTVT.

In its sample, this clone was seen once. In nucleotides, the CDR3 is TGTGCCAGCAGCTTAGTAAGAGGAGCCGGGGAGCTGTTTTTT. Its translation: CASSLVRGAGELFF. The V and J genes are TRBV7-7 and TRBJ2-2; D is unclear. The germline gives CDR1 SSHAT, CDR2 FNYEAQ (reference sequence). The CDR3 contains 14 residues. The V end was cut by 1 base, the J end by 6 bases, with 9 bases between.

The chain couples TRBV5-1 to TRBJ1-1; no clear D. Germline CDR1 and CDR2: SGHRS and YFSETQ. The CDR3 contains 17 residues. V shed 4 bases and J shed 1 base, with 20 bases lying between them. The CDR3 coding sequence is TGCGCCAGCAGCACTCGACCCTTTAAGGTCACGAACACTGAAGCTTTCTTT. Protein product: CASSTRPFKVTNTEAFF.

This chain joins TRBV20-1 and TRBJ1-2; D unresolved. CDR3 size: 11 residues. V gave up 3 bases and J gave up 7 bases, with 9 bases separating them. Germline assignment: CDR1 DFQATT and CDR2 SNEGSKA (reference sequence). This CDR3 is CSASVRGGYTF. CDR3 bases: TGCAGTGCTAGTGTCCGAGGTGGCTACACCTTC.

The genes are TRBV19 and TRBJ1-2; D is unresolved. V was cut by 3 bases and J by 8 bases, with 16 bases left in between. There are 14 residues in the CDR3. Germline V gene sequence: CDR1 LNHDA, CDR2 SQIVND (reference sequence). CDR3 protein: CASSIWASTRGYTF. The CDR3 region has the DNA TGTGCCAGTAGTATTTGGGCCAGCACGAGAGGCTACACCTTC. Full variable domain (remainder filled in from reference TRBV19 and TRBJ1-2): DGGITQSPKYLFRKEGQNVTLSCEQNLNHDAMYWYRQDPGQGLRLIYYSQIVNDFQKGDIAEGYSVSREKKESFPLTVTSAQKNPTAFYLCASSIWASTRGYTFGSGTRLTVV.

A remark on this clone: One end of the junction is discordant with germline, which a read error may explain. The chain is built from TRBV4-2 and TRBJ2-2; 11 positions match TRBD2. Germline CDR1 and CDR2: LGHNA and YNFKEQ. CDR3 length equals 18 residues. The CDR3, as DNA: TGTGCCAGCAGCGCGTTAGGTAGCGGGGGGGCGAAAACCGGGGAGCTGTTTTTT. Its translation: CASSALGSGGAKTGELFF.

This chain joins TRBV6-6 and TRBJ1-5; possible D gene TRBD1, 5 bases. The CDR3 is made up of 15 amino acids. The V end was cut by 7 bases, the J end by 4 bases, with 17 bases between. Germline V CDR1 and CDR2: MNHNY, SVGAGI (reference sequence). The CDR3 region is CASTPDRYPNQPQHF. The CDR3 nucleotides read TGTGCCAGCACTCCCGACAGATACCCTAATCAGCCCCAGCATTTT.

Details on this clone: The sample has other DNA sequences that encode this CDR3 too. The J gene is TRBJ1-1, the V gene TRBV7-9; no clear D. The CDR3 contains 11 residues. Per germline, CDR1 SEHNR and CDR2 FQNEAQ (reference sequence). Trimming removed 7 bases from V and 1 base from J, with 4 bases in between. The chain's CDR3 is CASTGNTEAFF. For the CDR3, the DNA is TGTGCCAGCACCGGGAACACTGAAGCTTTCTTT.

The J gene is TRBJ1-1, the V gene TRBV25-1; D may be TRBD1 (6 bases). CDR1 and CDR2 (germline): MGHDK, SYGVNS. V was shortened by 2 bases and J by 10 bases, with 11 bases between the two germline ends. The CDR3 totals 12 residues. The CDR3 here is CASSEGGGRAFF. The CDR3 bases are TGTGCCAGCAGTGAAGGGGGCGGGAGAGCTTTCTTT.

The chain employs TRBV6-1 and TRBJ2-7, with 9 positions matching TRBD1. Germline trimming cut 3 bases from V and 3 bases from J; bases unmatched to any gene: 6. The length of the CDR3 is 15 residues. Germline values: CDR1 MNHNS, CDR2 SASEGT. The CDR3 loop reads CASSDGTGLYYEQYF. CDR3 nucleotide sequence: TGTGCCAGCAGTGACGGGACAGGGTTATACTACGAGCAGTACTTC.

The chain joins TRBV2 to TRBJ1-1, with 8 bases matching TRBD1. After removal of 6 bases from V and 4 bases from J, the junction contained 10 bases not matched to a gene. There are 15 residues in the CDR3. The germline V gene encodes CDR1 SNHLY and CDR2 FYNNEI. CDR3 DNA sequence: TGTGCCAGCAGCACGAACGACAGGGGAGGCACTGAAGCTTTCTTT. It translates to CASSTNDRGGTEAFF.

The rearrangement uses TRBV5-1 and TRBJ2-3; a weak D match, TRBD1 (6 bases). Germline CDR1 reads SGHRS; CDR2 reads YFSETQ. V shed 4 bases and J shed 6 bases, with 18 bases lying between them. The CDR3 totals 15 residues. CDR3 sequence (DNA): TGCGCCAGCAGCAGGGGGACCCCGAGTTGGGATACGCAGTATTTT. Its translation: CASSRGTPSWDTQYF. Looking up the rest from reference TRBV5-1 and TRBJ2-3 gives the full variable domain: KAGVTQTPRYLIKTRGQQVTLSCSPISGHRSVSWYQQTPGQGLQFLFEYFSETQRNKGNFPGRFSGRQFSNSRSEMNVSTLELGDSALYLCASSRGTPSWDTQYFGPGTRLTVL.